Listed here is a single TCR beta chain. Its matching antigen is unknown. The sample comes from a study of CD8+CD57+ T cells in acquired aplastic anemia. On the study more broadly: DNA recovered from sorted CD4+ and CD8+ cells had a mean of around 3.3 ug. Healthy donors yielded roughly 9.8 million CD4+ cell reads on average.

Whole-study findings and limits: The study identified about 30 CD8+ CDR3 sequences shared by patients and controls. Patients and healthy controls showed no significant CD8+ Simpson's diversity difference.

Genomic DNA templated the TCR beta VDJ and CDR3 profiling. TCRdb re-analysed the reads in MiXCR, keeping a single row per CDR3 protein. The data show some 190,000 distinct CDR3 sequences, approximately 46% seen once. Deletions cut 3 bases from V and 3 bases from J, with 9 bases between. This CDR3 has 13 amino acids. Germline-derived CDR1 and CDR2 are SGHRS and YFSETQ. The chain uses TRBV5-1 and TRBJ1-2, with unresolved D. The sequenced sample consisted of sorted CD4+, CD8+, or CD8+CD57+ T cells (not recorded which) from PBMCs. This clonotype was obtained from a human donor in good health. The CDR3 nucleotides are TGCGCCAGCAGCTCCACACCTGACTATGGCTACACCTTC. It encodes CASSSTPDYGYTF.